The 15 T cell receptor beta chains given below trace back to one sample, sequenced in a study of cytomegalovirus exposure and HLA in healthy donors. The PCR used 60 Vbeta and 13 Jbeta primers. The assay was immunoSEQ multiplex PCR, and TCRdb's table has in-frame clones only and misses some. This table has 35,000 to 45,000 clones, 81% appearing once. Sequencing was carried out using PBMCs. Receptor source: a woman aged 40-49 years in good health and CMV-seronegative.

CDR3 DNA: TGTGCCAGCACGACTAAGCGGGAGGTCACAGATACGCAGTATTTT. This codes for CASTTKREVTDTQYF. This chain connects TRBV7-9 to TRBJ2-3; 9 bases line up with TRBD2. CDR3 size: 15 residues. Germline-derived CDR1 and CDR2 are SEHNR and FQNEAQ (reference sequence). The V gene end was trimmed by 7 bases and the J gene end by 2 bases; junction bases not matched to a gene: 7.

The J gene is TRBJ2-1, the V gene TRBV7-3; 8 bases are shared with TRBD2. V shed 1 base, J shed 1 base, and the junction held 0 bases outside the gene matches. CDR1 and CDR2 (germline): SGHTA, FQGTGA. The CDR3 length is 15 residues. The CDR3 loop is CASSLSGGSYNEQFF. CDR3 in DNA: TGTGCCAGCAGCTTAAGCGGGGGGTCCTACAATGAGCAGTTCTTC.

CDR3 in DNA: TGTGCCAGCAGCAAAGTATCTAGCGGGGACCGCAATGAGCAGTTCTTC. Translation: CASSKVSSGDRNEQFF. V is TRBV21-1 and J is TRBJ2-1; the table assigns TRBD2, which was not confirmed against the DNA. TRBV21-1 is listed as a pseudogene. CDR3 length equals 16 residues.

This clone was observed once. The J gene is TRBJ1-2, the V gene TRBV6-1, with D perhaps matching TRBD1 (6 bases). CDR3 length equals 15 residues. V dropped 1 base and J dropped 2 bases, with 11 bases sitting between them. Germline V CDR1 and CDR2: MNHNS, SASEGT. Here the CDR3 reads CASSEGNRENYGYTF. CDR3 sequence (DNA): TGTGCCAGCAGTGAAGGGAACAGGGAGAACTATGGCTACACCTTC.

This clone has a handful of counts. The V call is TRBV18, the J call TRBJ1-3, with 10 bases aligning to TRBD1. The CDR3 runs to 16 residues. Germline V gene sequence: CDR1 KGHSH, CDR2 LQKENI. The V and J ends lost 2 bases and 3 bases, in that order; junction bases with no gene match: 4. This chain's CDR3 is CASSPSGQGYGNTIYF. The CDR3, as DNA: TGTGCCAGCTCACCATCGGGACAGGGGTATGGAAACACCATATATTTT.

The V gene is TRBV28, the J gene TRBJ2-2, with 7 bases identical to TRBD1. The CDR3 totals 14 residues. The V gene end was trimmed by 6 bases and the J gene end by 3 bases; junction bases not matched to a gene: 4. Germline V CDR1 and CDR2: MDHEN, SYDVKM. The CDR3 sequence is CASSRDRDTGELFF. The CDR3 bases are TGTGCCAGCAGCCGTGACAGGGACACCGGGGAGCTGTTTTTT.

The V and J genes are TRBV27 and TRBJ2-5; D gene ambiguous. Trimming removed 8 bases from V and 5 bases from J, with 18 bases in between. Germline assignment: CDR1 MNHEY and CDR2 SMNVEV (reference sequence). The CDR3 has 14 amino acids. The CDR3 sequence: CASSKMGAIETQYF. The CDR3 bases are TGTGCCAGCTCGAAAATGGGCGCTATTGAGACCCAGTACTTC.

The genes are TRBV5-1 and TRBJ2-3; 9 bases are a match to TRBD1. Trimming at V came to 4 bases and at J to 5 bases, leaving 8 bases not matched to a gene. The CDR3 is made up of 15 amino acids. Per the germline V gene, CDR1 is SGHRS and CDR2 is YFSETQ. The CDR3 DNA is TGCGCCAGCAGCCAGGACAGGGGAGTGAGAGATACGCAGTATTTT. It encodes CASSQDRGVRDTQYF.

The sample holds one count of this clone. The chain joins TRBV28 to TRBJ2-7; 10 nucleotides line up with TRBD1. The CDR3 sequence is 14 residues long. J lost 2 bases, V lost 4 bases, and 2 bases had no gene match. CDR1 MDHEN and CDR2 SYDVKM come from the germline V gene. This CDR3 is CASSSGQGTYEQYV. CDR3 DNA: TGTGCCAGCAGTTCGGGACAGGGGACCTACGAGCAGTACGTC.

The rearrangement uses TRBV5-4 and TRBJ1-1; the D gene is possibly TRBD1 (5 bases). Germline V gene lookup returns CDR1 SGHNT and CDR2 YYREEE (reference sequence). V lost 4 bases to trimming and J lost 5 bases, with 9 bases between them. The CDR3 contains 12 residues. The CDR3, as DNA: TGTGCCAGCAGCCAGCAGGGTACTGAAGCTTTCTTT. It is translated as CASSQQGTEAFF.

CDR3 protein: CASSYSTGSYNEQFF. Written as DNA, the CDR3 is TGTGCCAGCAGTTACTCGACGGGATCCTACAATGAGCAGTTCTTC. The chain is built from TRBV6-5 and TRBJ2-1, with D maybe TRBD2 (5 bases). The germline V gene encodes CDR1 MNHEY and CDR2 SVGAGI. V lost 0 bases and J lost 1, with 7 bases in between. There are 15 residues in the CDR3.

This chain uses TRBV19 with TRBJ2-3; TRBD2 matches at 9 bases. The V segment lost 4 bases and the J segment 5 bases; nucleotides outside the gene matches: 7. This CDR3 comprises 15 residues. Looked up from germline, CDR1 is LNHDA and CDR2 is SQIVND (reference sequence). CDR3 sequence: CASSRTGTSLDTQYF. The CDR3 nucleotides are TGTGCCAGTAGTAGAACCGGGACTAGCCTAGATACGCAGTATTTT.

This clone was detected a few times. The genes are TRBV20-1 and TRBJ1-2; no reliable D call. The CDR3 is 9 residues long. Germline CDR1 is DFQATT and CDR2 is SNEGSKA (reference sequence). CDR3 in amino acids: CSRLKGYTF. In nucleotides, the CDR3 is TGCTCACGACTTAAGGGCTACACCTTC.

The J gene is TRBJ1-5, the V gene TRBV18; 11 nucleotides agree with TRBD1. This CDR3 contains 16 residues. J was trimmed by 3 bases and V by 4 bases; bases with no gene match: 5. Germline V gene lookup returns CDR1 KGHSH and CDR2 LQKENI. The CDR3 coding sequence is TGTGCCAGCTCACGGGGACAGGGGGGGAACAATCAGCCCCAGCATTTT. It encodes CASSRGQGGNNQPQHF.

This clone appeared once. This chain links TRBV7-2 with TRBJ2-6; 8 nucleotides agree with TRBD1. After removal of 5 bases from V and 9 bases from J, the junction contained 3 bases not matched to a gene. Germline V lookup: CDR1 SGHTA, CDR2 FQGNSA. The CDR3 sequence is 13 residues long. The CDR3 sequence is CASSRTGINVLTF. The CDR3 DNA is TGTGCCAGCAGCCGGACAGGGATCAACGTCCTGACTTTC.